This note documents a single T cell receptor beta chain sequence. The target of this receptor is not known. Qualities for individual bases were not recorded, and no much larger clone is one base off. The germline V end is reduced by 3 bases and the J end by 0 bases; junction bases left unmatched: 1. The germline V gene (reference sequence) sets CDR1 to MNHEY and CDR2 to SMNVEV. The CDR3 sequence holds 16 residues, the cysteine and phenylalanine included. Only the CDR3 portion is preserved as DNA: 48 bases, with reading frame beginning at the first base. The collaborating institutions used their own protocols to collect whole blood in K2EDTA tubes. For TCRbeta analysis, collaborator samples were shipped as frozen whole blood, as isolated PBMCs, or as DNA extracted from either sample type. These data come from a study of blood T cell repertoires in COVID-19 (dated by TCRdb to the early 2020s). At the level of the whole study: Samples covering the acute and convalescent phases of COVID-19 were provided by collaborators in the United States, Italy and Spain. Samples were obtained from the ongoing ImmuneRACE study (first 160 participants) and from over a thousand subjects provided by 6 global collaborators. HLA class I and class II types, where available, came from metadata supplied by the sample provider rather than from assay-based typing. Nearly every sample came with metadata listing a de-identified subject ID, COVID-19 status, age in years and sex. The dataset comprised deeply sampled blood TCRbeta repertoires from subjects exposed to, actively infected with, or recovered from COVID-19. The prospective study material was composed of cDNA or gDNA derived from T cells, B-cell-depleted T cells, or PBMCs. The repertoires were released in a freely available public database intended as a resource for research on the immune response to SARS-CoV-2.

TCRbeta CDR3 regions were amplified from genomic DNA by means of the immunoSEQ Assay, a bias-controlled multiplex PCR. The source study handled its data this way. The number of nucleated cells in each sample was estimated by amplification of reference gene primers within the assay. To quantify the absolute abundance of each unique TCRbeta CDR3 rearrangement, sequence reads were collapsed and filtered. For each sample, productive Simpson clonality was calculated by taking the square root of Simpson's diversity index across productive rearrangements. Sourced from immuneACCESS, this table was stored by TCRdb with only in-frame sequences that have V and J called. A share of the clones is absent; for the studies checked, an unresolved V gene accounts for under half, and the remainder has no known explanation. D and trimming come from the DNA, and the V and J calls and clone size come from that table. The sample has more than 80,000 clones on record, around 88% of them singletons. Approximately 1.8% of the sample lies in the top ten.

Summary of the overall study and its limitations: The quantity of clinical and demographic metadata differed by source and by participant and was supplied without curation.

The rearranged chain carries TRBV27 and TRBJ2-1; the central 11 bases match TRBD2. This clonotype was sampled from an elderly man with acute or convalescent COVID-19. Sequencing input: peripheral blood. The nucleotide sequence is TGTGCCAGCAGTTTTACTAGCGGGAGCTCCTACAATGAGCAGTTCTTC. The translation is CASSFTSGSSYNEQFF.